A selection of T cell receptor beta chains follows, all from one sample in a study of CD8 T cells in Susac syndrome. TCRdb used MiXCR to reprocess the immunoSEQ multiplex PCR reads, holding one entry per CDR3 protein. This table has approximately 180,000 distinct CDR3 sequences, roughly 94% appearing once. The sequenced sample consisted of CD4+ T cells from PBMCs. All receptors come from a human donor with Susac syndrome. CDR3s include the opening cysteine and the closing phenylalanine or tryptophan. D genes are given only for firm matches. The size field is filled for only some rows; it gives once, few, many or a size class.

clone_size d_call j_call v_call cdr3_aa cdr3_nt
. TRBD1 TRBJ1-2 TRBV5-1 CASSLEGAGGYTF TGCGCCAGCAGCTTGGAGGGGGCGGGAGGCTACACCTTC
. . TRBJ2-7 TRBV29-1 CSVQSSYEQYF TGCAGCGTCCAAAGCTCCTACGAGCAGTACTTC
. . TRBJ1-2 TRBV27 CASSFGPPAGGYTF TGTGCCAGCAGTTTCGGGCCGCCGGCCGGAGGCTACACCTTC
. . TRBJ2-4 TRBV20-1 CSARDPGRSLYF TGCAGTGCTAGAGATCCAGGGAGAAGTCTGTACTTC
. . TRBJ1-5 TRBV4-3 CASSQRVGEGQPQHF TGCGCCAGCAGCCAAAGGGTAGGGGAAGGACAGCCCCAGCATTTT
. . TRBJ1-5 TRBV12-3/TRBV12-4 CASSGGWTASRPQHF TGTGCCAGCAGCGGGGGATGGACGGCGAGTAGGCCCCAGCATTTT
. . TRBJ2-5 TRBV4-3 CASSQDSAGSGETQYF TGCGCCAGCAGCCAAGATTCGGCCGGGAGCGGGGAGACCCAGTACTTC
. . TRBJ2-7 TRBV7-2 CASSLAGTRDEQYF TGTGCCAGCAGCTTAGCGGGGACCCGTGACGAGCAGTACTTC
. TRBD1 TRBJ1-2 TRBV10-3 CAITGTGAYYGYTF TGTGCCATCACCGGGACAGGGGCTTATTATGGCTACACCTTC
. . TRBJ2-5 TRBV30 CAWSPRLQETQYF TGTGCCTGGAGTCCTAGACTCCAAGAGACCCAGTACTTC
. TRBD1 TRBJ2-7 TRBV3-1 CASSLVGQGVYEQYF TGTGCCAGCAGCCTAGTGGGACAGGGGGTATACGAGCAGTACTTC
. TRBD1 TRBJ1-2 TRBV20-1 CSALDRNYGYTF TGCAGTGCTCTGGACAGGAACTATGGCTACACCTTC
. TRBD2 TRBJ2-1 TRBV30 CAWRSRGGNNEQFF TGTGCCTGGAGATCCCGGGGGGGCAACAATGAGCAGTTCTTC
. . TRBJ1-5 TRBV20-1 CSASPSSISNQPQHF TGCAGTGCTAGCCCCTCCAGTATTAGCAATCAGCCCCAGCATTTT
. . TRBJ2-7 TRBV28 CASTRRPGRPYEQYF TGTGCCAGCACCCGGCGCCCGGGACGGCCCTACGAGCAGTACTTC
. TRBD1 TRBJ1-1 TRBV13 CASSRGDRGSTEAFF TGTGCCAGCAGCCGCGGGGACAGGGGAAGCACTGAAGCTTTCTTT
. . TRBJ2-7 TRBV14 CASSLLTGTRGDEQYF TGTGCCAGCAGCCTCTTGACCGGGACAAGAGGTGACGAGCAGTACTTC
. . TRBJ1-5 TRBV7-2 CASSLGGHQPQHF TGTGCCAGCAGCTTAGGAGGTCATCAGCCCCAGCATTTT
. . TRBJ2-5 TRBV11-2 CASSFTVQETQYF TGTGCCAGCAGCTTCACAGTACAAGAGACCCAGTACTTC
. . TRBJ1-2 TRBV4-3 CASSRVQGDGYTF TGCGCCAGCAGCCGAGTACAGGGAGACGGCTACACCTTC
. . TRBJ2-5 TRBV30 CAWSVRREETQYF TGTGCCTGGAGTGTACGTCGGGAAGAGACCCAGTACTTC
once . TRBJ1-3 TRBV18 CASSPDRASSGNTIYF TGTGCCAGCTCACCCGACCGTGCCAGCTCTGGAAACACCATATATTTT
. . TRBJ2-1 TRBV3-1 CASRTGSGAEQFF TGTGCCAGCAGAACCGGGTCTGGGGCCGAGCAGTTCTTC
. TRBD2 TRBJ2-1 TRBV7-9 CASSSGSGLVYNEQFF TGTGCCAGCAGCTCCGGATCGGGACTAGTCTACAATGAGCAGTTCTTC
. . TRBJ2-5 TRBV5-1 CASSVSGEETQYF TGCGCCAGCAGCGTTTCCGGGGAAGAGACCCAGTACTTC
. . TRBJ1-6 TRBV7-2 CASSPDGRNSPLHF TGTGCCAGCAGCCCGGACGGAAGAAATTCACCCCTCCACTTT
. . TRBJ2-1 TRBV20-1 CSARDRRVGGNEQFF TGCAGTGCTAGAGATCGCAGGGTAGGGGGGAATGAGCAGTTCTTC
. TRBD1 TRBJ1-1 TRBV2 CASTWDRGAFF TGTGCCAGCACCTGGGACAGGGGAGCTTTCTTT
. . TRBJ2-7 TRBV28 CASSLTNRGSDEQYF TGTGCCAGCAGTTTAACCAACCGGGGGAGCGACGAGCAGTACTTC
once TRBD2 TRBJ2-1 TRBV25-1 CASSGSGTNHYNEQFF TGTGCCAGCAGTGGCTCCGGGACTAACCATTACAATGAGCAGTTCTTC
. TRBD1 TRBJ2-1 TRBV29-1 CSVVPPGGIFNEQFF TGCAGCGTTGTCCCCCCAGGGGGAATATTCAATGAGCAGTTCTTC
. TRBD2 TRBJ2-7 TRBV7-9 CASSPKWRLAGRADEQYF TGTGCCAGCAGCCCAAAGTGGCGACTAGCGGGGCGCGCAGACGAGCAGTACTTC
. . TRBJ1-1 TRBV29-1 CSVVLGTEAFF TGCAGCGTTGTATTGGGGACTGAAGCTTTCTTT
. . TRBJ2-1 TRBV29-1 CSSAGSIPTGEQFF TGCAGCAGTGCGGGATCCATTCCTACAGGAGAGCAGTTCTTC
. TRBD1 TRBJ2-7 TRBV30 CAWSVPGGSYEQYF TGTGCCTGGAGTGTCCCAGGGGGCTCCTACGAGCAGTACTTC
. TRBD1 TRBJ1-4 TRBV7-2 CASSATGVNEKLFF TGTGCCAGCAGCGCGACAGGGGTGAATGAAAAACTGTTTTTT
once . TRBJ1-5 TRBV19 CASSASGRTKPQHF TGTGCCAGTAGTGCCTCGGGACGGACGAAGCCCCAGCATTTT
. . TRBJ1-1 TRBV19 CASTPRRLTEAFF TGTGCCAGTACCCCGCGGAGGCTGACTGAAGCTTTCTTT
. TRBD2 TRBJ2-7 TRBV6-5 CASSPRTSGMYEQYF TGTGCCAGCAGCCCTAGGACTAGCGGAATGTACGAGCAGTACTTC
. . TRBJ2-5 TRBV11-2 CASSPGLAKTQYF TGTGCCAGCAGCCCCGGTTTGGCCAAGACCCAGTACTTC
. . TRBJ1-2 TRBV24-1 CATAAYANYGYTF TGTGCCACGGCGGCATACGCTAACTATGGCTACACCTTC
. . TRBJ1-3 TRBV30 CAWSVGGLGGTIYF TGTGCCTGGAGTGTAGGCGGGCTCGGAGGCACCATATATTTT
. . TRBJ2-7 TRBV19 CASSIDNRSYEQYF TGTGCCAGTAGTATAGATAACAGGAGCTACGAGCAGTACTTC
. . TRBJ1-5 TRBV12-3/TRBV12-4 CASSKQGGRHQPQHF TGTGCCAGCAGTAAACAAGGGGGACGACATCAGCCCCAGCATTTT